These 26 T cell receptor beta chains came from one sample sequenced in a study of T cells after yellow fever vaccination. TCRdb redid the calling of the 5' RACE reads with MiXCR, one entry per CDR3 protein. Of about 53,000 distinct CDR3 sequences detected, roughly 6.9% appear once; the ten largest clones hold roughly 40%. The sample here was CD8+ T cells sorted from PBMCs, taken on the day of the first yellow fever vaccination. The receptors stem from a man aged 18 to 30 who received the YFV17D yellow fever vaccine.

This clonotype occurred many times. The genes are TRBV11-3 and TRBJ2-1, with D unresolved. Trimming shortened V by 6 bases and J by 0 bases, and 9 bases separated the two germline ends. Germline V lookup: CDR1 SGHNT, CDR2 YENEEA. The CDR3 extends over 14 amino acids. CDR3 sequence (DNA): TGTGCCAGCAGTGCAAGCAGCTCCTACAATGAGCAGTTCTTC. It is translated as CASSASSSYNEQFF.

The chain is built from TRBV12-3 or TRBV12-4 and TRBJ1-5; D possibly corresponds to TRBD1 (6 bases). The CDR3 consists of 15 residues. Trimming took 5 bases from V and 2 from J, leaving 13 bases between them. The CDR3 is CASSDRGMGNQPQHF. For the CDR3, the DNA is TGTGCCAGCAGTGATAGGGGGATGGGCAATCAGCCCCAGCATTTT.

This clonotype was detected only a few times. The rearrangement joins TRBV5-4 to TRBJ2-5; 10 bases agree with TRBD1. Trimming removed 1 base from V and 5 bases from J; junction bases left unmatched: 8. This CDR3 spans 16 amino acids. Germline CDR1 reads SGHNT; CDR2 reads YYREEE (reference sequence). The CDR3: CASSLIGTGAGETQYF. CDR3 coding DNA: TGTGCCAGCAGCTTGATCGGGACAGGGGCGGGGGAGACCCAGTACTTC. Together with reference TRBV5-4 and TRBJ2-5, the CDR3 gives the full variable domain: ETGVTQSPTHLIKTRGQQVTLRCSSQSGHNTVSWYQQALGQGPQFIFQYYREEENGRGNFPPRFSGLQFPNYSSELNVNALELDDSALYLCASSLIGTGAGETQYFGPGTRLLVL.

This clonotype was recorded a few times. This rearrangement joins TRBV5-6 to TRBJ2-1; TRBD2 is a possible D gene (7 bases). Trimming left V 3 bases short and J 8 bases short, with 18 bases between. Germline V gene lookup returns CDR1 SGHDT and CDR2 YYEEEE. This CDR3 has 15 residues. CDR3 loop: CASSYGGGAGDEQFF. CDR3 in DNA: TGTGCCAGCAGCTATGGGGGGGGCGCGGGGGATGAGCAGTTCTTC.

This clonotype has just a few counts. The genes are TRBV4-1 and TRBJ1-4; the D gene is possibly TRBD1 (6 bases). Deletions cut 1 base from V and 9 bases from J, with 12 bases between. Germline V gene data show CDR1 as MGHRA and CDR2 as YSYEKL. The CDR3 extends over 14 amino acids. The DNA of the CDR3 is TGCGCCAGCAGCCAAGTTGGGACACAGAAAAAACTGTTTTTT. It is translated as CASSQVGTQKKLFF.

In its sample, this clonotype was seen many times. This chain uses TRBV29-1 with TRBJ2-7, with TRBD1 matching over 10 bases. CDR3 length equals 14 residues. From germline, CDR1 is SQVTM and CDR2 ANQGSEA. V lost 7 bases and J lost 6; bases outside the gene matches: 12. The CDR3 sequence is CSGSGTGVSSEQYF. In nucleotides, the CDR3 is TGCAGCGGATCCGGGACAGGGGTTTCGTCCGAGCAGTACTTC.

The table lists this clonotype with a few counts. V gene TRBV4-1 combines with J gene TRBJ2-3; D is uncertain. Trimming left V 5 bases short and J 3 bases short, with 12 bases between. The CDR3 consists of 14 residues. The germline gives CDR1 MGHRA, CDR2 YSYEKL. CDR3: CASSSRVGTDTQYF. DNA for the CDR3: TGCGCCAGCAGCTCGCGAGTCGGGACAGATACGCAGTATTTT.

V and J are TRBV6-5 and TRBJ1-2, with D hard to call. The CDR3 loop spans 15 amino acids. Between the trimmed V and J ends, which lost 0 bases and 6 bases, there was a span of 14 bases. Germline-derived CDR1 and CDR2 are MNHEY and SVGAGI. Here the CDR3 reads CASSYSLGGGDGYTF. CDR3 in DNA: TGTGCCAGCAGTTACTCTCTGGGAGGCGGGGATGGCTACACCTTC.

This clonotype was seen a few times. The V call is TRBV7-8, the J call TRBJ2-3; tentatively, D is TRBD1 or TRBD2 (6 bases each). V shed 5 bases and J shed 6 bases, with 18 bases lying between them. The CDR3 runs 15 residues. Germline V gives CDR1 SGHVS, CDR2 FQNEAQ. This CDR3 is CASSLGGGLADTQYF. CDR3 sequence (DNA): TGTGCCAGCAGCCTGGGTGGGGGGCTTGCGGATACGCAGTATTTT.

This clonotype was found many times. The chain combines TRBV4-1 with TRBJ2-3; 9 bases are shared with TRBD2. With 4 bases clipped from V and 6 bases from J, the junction kept 11 bases outside the gene matches. The CDR3 is made up of 16 amino acids. The germline gives CDR1 MGHRA, CDR2 YSYEKL. The CDR3 DNA sequence: TGCGCCAGCAGCCCCCTCGGAACTAGCGGGTGGGATACGCAGTATTTT. Encoded protein: CASSPLGTSGWDTQYF.

CDR3 protein: CASSPRQGRLNEKLFF. The CDR3 nucleotides read TGTGCCAGCTCACCACGACAGGGACGCCTTAATGAAAAACTGTTTTTT. The gene calls are TRBV18 and TRBJ1-4, with 7 bases matching TRBD1. The CDR3 spans 16 residues. Losses at the gene ends were 1 base for V and 4 bases for J; bases not matched to a gene: 6. Germline assignment: CDR1 KGHSH and CDR2 LQKENI.

This clonotype was recorded at least ten times. The chain joins TRBV5-6 to TRBJ2-3; 7 positions agree with TRBD1. The trim removed 1 base at V and 8 bases at J, leaving 10 bases unmatched. The CDR3 contains 15 residues. The V gene's germline CDR1 is SGHDT and CDR2 YYEEEE. CDR3 DNA sequence: TGTGCCAGCAGCTTGACAGGGGATGGGTTACTTACGCAGTATTTT. Protein product: CASSLTGDGLLTQYF.

The chain uses TRBV7-3 and TRBJ2-1; 7 bases fit TRBD2. CDR1 and CDR2 (germline): SGHTA, FQGTGA. The CDR3 spans 15 residues. The junction had 10 bases not matched to a gene; V was cut back by 4 bases and J by 7 bases. The CDR3 protein is CASSYLSGGINEQFF. The CDR3 bases are TGTGCCAGCAGCTACCTTTCCGGGGGGATTAATGAGCAGTTCTTC.

This clonotype was counted many times. The rearrangement joins TRBV14 to TRBJ2-3, with 11 bases fitting TRBD2. The CDR3 loop spans 15 amino acids. J lost 6 bases, V lost 5 bases, and 7 bases had no gene match. Germline loops: CDR1 SGHDN, CDR2 FVKESK. CDR3 amino acids: CASSVTSGATDTQYF. Here the CDR3 DNA reads TGTGCCAGCAGCGTGACTAGCGGGGCCACGGATACGCAGTATTTT. The whole variable domain, remainder taken from reference TRBV14 and TRBJ2-3, is EAGVTQFPSHSVIEKGQTVTLRCDPISGHDNLYWYRRVMGKEIKFLLHFVKESKQDESGMPNNRFLAERTGGTYSTLKVQPAELEDSGVYFCASSVTSGATDTQYFGPGTRLTVL.

The V call is TRBV4-3, the J call TRBJ2-3, with unresolved D. Germline V CDR1 and CDR2: LGHNA, YSLEER. This CDR3 is built from 13 residues. Trimming pared 0 bases from V and 10 bases from J, leaving 11 bases between. The CDR3 protein is CASSQDFWRAQYF. The CDR3 DNA is TGCGCCAGCAGCCAAGATTTCTGGAGAGCGCAGTATTTT.

Points on this clonotype: A much more abundant neighbour one base away suggests this may be a read error. This rearrangement joins TRBV29-1 to TRBJ2-7; tentative D call: TRBD2 (6 bases). V was pared by 4 bases and J by 5 bases, with 15 bases between. Germline values: CDR1 SQVTM, CDR2 ANQGSEA. The CDR3 sequence is 13 residues long. CDR3 nucleotides: TGCAGCGTTGCCTCTGGCAGGGAGGACGAGCAGTACTTC. Translated, it gives CSVASGREDEQYF.

This clonotype was observed many times. The genes are TRBV6-1 and TRBJ1-1, with 8 bases fitting TRBD1. Per the germline V gene, CDR1 is MNHNS and CDR2 is SASEGT. The CDR3 covers 14 residues. V shed 5 bases, J shed 5 bases, and the junction held 7 bases outside the gene matches. This chain's CDR3 is CASSPRTGWTEAFF. Here the CDR3 DNA reads TGTGCCAGCAGTCCCCGGACAGGGTGGACTGAAGCTTTCTTT.

A few counts support this clonotype. This chain connects TRBV19 to TRBJ2-6, with unresolved D. CDR1 and CDR2 (germline): LNHDA, SQIVND (reference sequence). The CDR3 contains 16 residues. Trimming left V 2 bases short and J 0 bases short, with 8 bases between. CDR3 sequence: CASSISQNSGANVLTF. The CDR3, as DNA: TGTGCCAGTAGTATAAGTCAGAACTCTGGGGCCAACGTCCTGACTTTC.

This clonotype has ten or more counts. V gene TRBV6-2 or TRBV6-3 combines with J gene TRBJ2-7, with D possibly TRBD1 on 6 matching bases. This CDR3 has 15 residues. Germline values: CDR1 MNHEY, CDR2 SVGEGT. Trimming left V 6 bases short and J 4 bases short, with 19 bases between. Here the CDR3 reads CASSRNRDPKYEQYV. The CDR3 DNA is TGTGCCAGCAGCCGTAACAGGGACCCGAAGTACGAGCAGTACGTC.

The gene calls are TRBV6-5 and TRBJ2-1, with D possibly TRBD1 on 5 matching bases. The CDR3 has 17 amino acids. V was clipped by 0 bases and J by 5 bases, with 17 bases between them. Per the germline V gene, CDR1 is MNHEY and CDR2 is SVGAGI. CDR3 nucleotides: TGTGCCAGCAGTTACTCGATTGGGGCGACCTTTAACAATGAGCAGTTCTTC. Translation gives CASSYSIGATFNNEQFF.

This clonotype has a count of ten or more. The V and J genes are TRBV29-1 and TRBJ2-1, with TRBD1 identical over 8 bases. CDR1 is SQVTM, CDR2 ANQGSEA, per germline. J lost 2 bases, V lost 0 bases, and 9 bases had no gene match. The CDR3 spans 17 residues. CDR3 residues: CSVEEPLDRATYNEQFF. The CDR3, as DNA: TGCAGCGTTGAAGAACCCCTGGACAGGGCGACCTACAATGAGCAGTTCTTC.

V usage is TRBV11-2 and J usage is TRBJ2-3, with 13 positions matching TRBD2. Germline CDR1 is SGHAT and CDR2 is FQNNGV. The CDR3 loop spans 16 amino acids. The V gene end was trimmed by 6 bases and the J gene end by 2 bases; junction bases not matched to a gene: 5. CDR3 coding DNA: TGTGCCAGCAGGCCGACTAGCGGGGGGTCCACAGATACGCAGTATTTT. Its protein product is CASRPTSGGSTDTQYF.

J is TRBJ2-7 and V is TRBV5-5, with a tentative D call TRBD2 (6 bases). V was trimmed by 2 bases and J by 3 bases, leaving 15 bases between them. This CDR3 is built from 15 residues. Germline V gene data show CDR1 as SGHKS and CDR2 as YYEKEE (reference sequence). The CDR3 DNA follows: TGTGCCAGCAGCTTAGTTTCGGGACTGATCTACGAGCAGTACTTC. This translates into CASSLVSGLIYEQYF.

This clonotype was seen at least ten times. V gene TRBV29-1 combines with J gene TRBJ2-5; 8 bases match TRBD2. The CDR3 is made up of 14 amino acids. Losses at the gene ends were 2 bases for V and 5 bases for J; bases not matched to a gene: 7. Germline V gene sequence: CDR1 SQVTM, CDR2 ANQGSEA. The CDR3 DNA reads as TGCAGCGTTGAACCCAGCGGGGGCGGGGAGACCCAGTACTTC. It yields the protein CSVEPSGGGETQYF. Together with reference TRBV29-1 and TRBJ2-5, the CDR3 gives the full variable domain: SAVISQKPSRDICQRGTSLTIQCQVDSQVTMMFWYRQQPGQSLTLIATANQGSEATYESGFVIDKFPISRPNLTFSTLTVSNMSPEDSSIYLCSVEPSGGGETQYFGPGTRLLVL.

This chain joins TRBV6-5 and TRBJ1-2; D is ambiguous. The CDR3 consists of 13 residues. Germline CDR1 MNHEY, CDR2 SVGAGI. Between the trimmed V and J ends, which lost 2 bases and 4 bases, there was a span of 8 bases. CDR3 coding DNA: TGTGCCAGCAGTTACAGCCTGATCTATGGCTACACCTTC. Encoded protein: CASSYSLIYGYTF.

This chain connects TRBV27 to TRBJ1-5; no reliable D call. Germline-derived CDR1 and CDR2 are MNHEY and SMNVEV (reference sequence). The V gene lost 6 bases and the J gene lost 2 bases, with 8 bases spanning the gap. This CDR3 spans 13 amino acids. The CDR3 sequence is CASSARGNQPQHF. The CDR3 nucleotides read TGTGCCAGCAGCGCGAGGGGCAATCAGCCCCAGCATTTT.